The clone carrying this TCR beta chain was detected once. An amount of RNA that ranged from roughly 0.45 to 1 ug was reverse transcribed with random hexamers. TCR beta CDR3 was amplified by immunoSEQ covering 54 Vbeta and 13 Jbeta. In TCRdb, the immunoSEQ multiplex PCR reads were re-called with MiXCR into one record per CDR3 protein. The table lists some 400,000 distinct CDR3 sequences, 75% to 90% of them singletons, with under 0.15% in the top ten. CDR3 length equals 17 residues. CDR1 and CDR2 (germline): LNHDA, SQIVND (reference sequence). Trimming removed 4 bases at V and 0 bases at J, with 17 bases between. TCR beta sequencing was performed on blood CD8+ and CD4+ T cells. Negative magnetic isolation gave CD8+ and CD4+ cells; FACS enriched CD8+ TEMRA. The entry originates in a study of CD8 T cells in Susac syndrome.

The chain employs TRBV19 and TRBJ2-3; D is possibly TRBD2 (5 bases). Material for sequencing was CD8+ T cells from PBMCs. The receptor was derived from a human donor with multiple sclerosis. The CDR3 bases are TGTGCCAGTAGTACCCGAGGGCCGTCTCCTAGCACAGATACGCAGTATTTT. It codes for CASSTRGPSPSTDTQYF.